One and the same sample provided the 24 T cell receptor beta chains below, sequenced in a study of CD4 T cells in relation to SARS-CoV-2 and coronaviruses. Method: immunoSEQ multiplex PCR; TCRdb's copy keeps in-frame clones and lacks some. Among tens of thousands of clones listed, around 77% were seen once. These TCRs' antigens remain unknown. Specimen: memory CD4+ T cells from PBMCs, cultured in vitro. All receptors come from an adult with COVID-19.

The chain carries TRBV19 and TRBJ2-3; TRBD1 aligns across 8 bases. V was pared by 8 bases and J by 1 base, with 11 bases of the junction left unmatched. This CDR3 contains 16 residues. Germline CDR1 LNHDA, CDR2 SQIVND (reference sequence). The CDR3, as DNA: TGTGCCAGTTCTGGTAGGGGACAGGTTGGCACAGATACGCAGTATTTT. Translation: CASSGRGQVGTDTQYF.

This rearrangement joins TRBV30 to TRBJ1-6, with 7 bases that match TRBD1. This CDR3 is 15 amino acids long. The V and J ends lost 3 bases and 7 bases, in that order; junction bases with no gene match: 9. Germline V gene data show CDR1 as GTSNPN and CDR2 as SVGIG (reference sequence). CDR3 sequence (DNA): TGTGCCTGGAGCGGAGGAACAGGGGCCAATTCACCCCTCCACTTT. Its translation is CAWSGGTGANSPLHF.

The chain is built from TRBV7-2 and TRBJ2-1; a weak D match, TRBD2 (5 bases). The V end lost 5 bases, the J end lost 8 bases, and 19 bases lay between the germline ends. The CDR3 has 15 amino acids. Germline loops: CDR1 SGHTA, CDR2 FQGNSA. The CDR3 DNA follows: TGTGCCAGCAGCCCAGGTCCCGGGATCCCTCATGAGCAGTTCTTC. Its translation is CASSPGPGIPHEQFF. Based on the CDR3 plus reference TRBV7-2 and TRBJ2-1, the full variable domain is GAGVSQSPSNKVTEKGKDVELRCDPISGHTALYWYRQSLGQGLEFLIYFQGNSAPDKSGLPSDRFSAERTGGSVSTLTIQRTQQEDSAVYLCASSPGPGIPHEQFFGPGTRLTVL.

V is TRBV21-1 and J is TRBJ2-1; the table's D call, TRBD2, was not checked against the DNA. TRBV21-1 is listed as a pseudogene. The CDR3 loop spans 19 amino acids. The CDR3 nucleotides read TGTGCCAGCAGCAAAGACGTGGCCGCTCGGCGGGAGGGTCAATATGGGCAGTTCTTC. Its protein product is CASSKDVAARREGQYGQFF.

The gene calls are TRBV4-3 and TRBJ2-2; no firm D call. The CDR3 length is 14 residues. In germline, CDR1 is LGHNA, CDR2 YSLEER. V was trimmed by 0 bases and J by 0 bases, leaving 2 bases between them. The CDR3 loop reads CASSQDPNTGELFF. The CDR3 DNA reads as TGCGCCAGCAGCCAAGATCCGAACACCGGGGAGCTGTTTTTT.

This clone was counted only a few times. The gene calls are TRBV28 and TRBJ1-5; D remains unclear. Trimming removed 5 bases at V and 3 bases at J, with 11 bases between. The CDR3 totals 14 residues. Per the germline V gene, CDR1 is MDHEN and CDR2 is SYDVKM. The chain's CDR3 is CASSRQRNNQPQHF. The CDR3, as DNA: TGTGCCAGCAGTAGACAACGAAACAATCAGCCCCAGCATTTT.

The rearrangement joins TRBV4-2 to TRBJ1-1; 9 bases match TRBD1. The germline V gene encodes CDR1 LGHNA and CDR2 YNFKEQ. V shed 6 bases and J 6 bases; nucleotides not matched to a gene: 8. The CDR3 runs 14 residues. CDR3 residues: CASRLRDRESEAFF. CDR3 nucleotides: TGTGCCAGCAGACTCCGGGACAGGGAGTCTGAAGCTTTCTTT.

The chain is built from TRBV18 and TRBJ2-7; TRBD2 might be the D (5 bases). Germline CDR1 reads KGHSH; CDR2 reads LQKENI. CDR3 size: 14 residues. V lost 6 bases, J lost 2 bases, and 14 bases lay in between. The CDR3 bases are TGTGCCAGCTCCATCCGCTACGGGACCTACGAGCAGTACTTC. It encodes CASSIRYGTYEQYF. Together with reference TRBV18 and TRBJ2-7, the CDR3 gives the full variable domain: NAGVMQNPRHLVRRRGQEARLRCSPMKGHSHVYWYRQLPEEGLKFMVYLQKENIIDESGMPKERFSAEFPKEGPSILRIQQVVRGDSAAYFCASSIRYGTYEQYFGPGTRLTVT.

The chain joins TRBV2 to TRBJ2-1; possible D gene TRBD1, 6 bases. CDR1 is SNHLY, CDR2 FYNNEI, per germline. The CDR3 spans 15 residues. Trimming left V 3 bases short and J 4 bases short, with 13 bases between. This CDR3 reads CASSEGQGSYNEQFF. The CDR3 nucleotides are TGTGCCAGCAGTGAGGGGCAGGGGTCATACAATGAGCAGTTCTTC.

V is TRBV11-2 and J is TRBJ2-2; TRBD2 agrees at 10 bases. V gave up 5 bases and J gave up 6 bases; unmatched junction bases: 3. The CDR3 extends over 14 amino acids. CDR1 is SGHAT and CDR2 is FQNNGV in the germline V gene. The CDR3 region has the DNA TGTGCCAGCAGCGCGACTAGCGGGTCCGGGGAGCTGTTTTTT. Encoded protein: CASSATSGSGELFF. The full variable domain, its missing parts supplied by reference TRBV11-2 and TRBJ2-2, is EAGVAQSPRYKIIEKRQSVAFWCNPISGHATLYWYQQILGQGPKLLIQFQNNGVVDDSQLPKDRFSAERLKGVDSTLKIQPAKLEDSAVYLCASSATSGSGELFFGEGSRLTVL.

CDR3 in DNA: TGCGCCAGCAGCCAACTCCGGGACACCCAGTTCTTC. It yields the protein CASSQLRDTQFF. This chain uses TRBV4-1 with TRBJ2-1; maybe TRBD1 (6 bases). V shed 2 bases and J shed 13 bases, with 12 bases lying between them. CDR1 and CDR2 from the germline V gene are MGHRA and YSYEKL. The CDR3 totals 12 residues.

The DNA for the CDR3 is TGTGCCAGCAGCTCCACCGGGGAAAGGACCGGGGAGCTGTTTTTT. As protein: CASSSTGERTGELFF. This chain uses TRBV28 with TRBJ2-2; tentatively, D is TRBD2 (5 bases). Germline CDR1 and CDR2: MDHEN and SYDVKM. The CDR3 consists of 15 residues. V gave up 6 bases and J gave up 5 bases, with 16 bases separating them.

A single count supports this clone. The genes are TRBV10-2 and TRBJ2-1, with D unclear. The V end lost 3 bases, the J end lost 4 bases, and 13 bases lay between the germline ends. CDR3 length equals 15 residues. Germline V CDR1 and CDR2: WSHSY, SAAADI. The CDR3 DNA reads as TGCGCCAGCAGTGATTATGGCAGGTATTACAATGAGCAGTTCTTC. This encodes CASSDYGRYYNEQFF.

This chain uses TRBV10-3 with TRBJ2-4; tentative D call: TRBD2 (6 bases). The ends were cut back, 10 bases at V and 5 bases at J, with 12 bases in the middle. Germline V lookup: CDR1 ENHRY, CDR2 SYGVKD. The CDR3 spans 12 residues. CDR3 DNA: TGTGCCAGTAGCGGTTCCCAAAACATTCAGTACTTC. Protein product: CASSGSQNIQYF.

The chain combines TRBV30 with TRBJ1-5; 11 nucleotides match TRBD1. The V gene end was trimmed by 5 bases and the J gene end by 5 bases; junction bases not matched to a gene: 2. There are 13 residues in the CDR3. CDR1 is GTSNPN and CDR2 is SVGIG in the germline V gene (reference sequence). The CDR3 here is CAWADRGHQPQHF. CDR3 DNA: TGTGCCTGGGCGGACAGGGGGCATCAGCCCCAGCATTTT. Variable domain in full (rest from reference TRBV30 and TRBJ1-5): SQTIHQWPATLVQPVGSPLSLECTVEGTSNPNLYWYRQAAGRGLQLLFYSVGIGQISSEVPQNLSASRPQDRQFILSSKKLLLSDSGFYLCAWADRGHQPQHFGDGTRLSIL.

V and J are TRBV5-6 and TRBJ2-1; D perhaps matches TRBD2 (6 bases). Trimming shortened V by 4 bases and J by 1 base, and 18 bases separated the two germline ends. Germline CDR1 SGHDT, CDR2 YYEEEE. The CDR3 is 17 amino acids. Here the CDR3 reads CASSRPTRAGSYNEQFF. The CDR3 DNA is TGTGCCAGCAGCCGGCCGACGAGGGCGGGGTCCTACAATGAGCAGTTCTTC.

This chain connects TRBV2 to TRBJ2-7; TRBD1 agrees at 7 bases. From germline, CDR1 is SNHLY and CDR2 FYNNEI. V lost 5 bases to trimming and J lost 5 bases; unmatched junction nucleotides: 9. This CDR3 comprises 14 residues. The CDR3 region has the DNA TGTGCCAGCAGTAGACAGGGCGTATATGACGAGCAGTACTTC. Translated: CASSRQGVYDEQYF.

This clone was observed a single time. The chain uses TRBV28 and TRBJ2-7; D is perhaps TRBD2 (6 bases). Germline loops: CDR1 MDHEN, CDR2 SYDVKM. This CDR3 has 16 amino acids. The ends were cut back, 8 bases at V and 0 bases at J, with 20 bases in the middle. The CDR3 is CASLAMEAGSSYEQYF. Written as DNA, the CDR3 is TGTGCCAGCCTTGCCATGGAGGCGGGAAGCTCCTACGAGCAGTACTTC.

The V gene is TRBV7-8, the J gene TRBJ2-5; D perhaps matches TRBD1 (7 bases). CDR3 size: 14 residues. Trimming cost V 3 bases and J 2 bases, with 10 bases left between them. Germline CDR1 is SGHVS and CDR2 is FQNEAQ. The CDR3 loop reads CASSFRGAQETQYF. CDR3 coding DNA: TGTGCCAGCAGCTTCAGGGGGGCACAAGAGACCCAGTACTTC.

J is TRBJ2-4 and V is TRBV28, with D hard to call. Germline values: CDR1 MDHEN, CDR2 SYDVKM. This CDR3 region has 16 residues. Trimming removed 3 bases at V and 0 bases at J, with 12 bases between. CDR3 bases: TGTGCCAGCAGTTTGAGGTCCAGACAAGCCAAAAACATTCAGTACTTC. Protein product: CASSLRSRQAKNIQYF.

In its sample, this clone was seen once. The chain employs TRBV29-1 and TRBJ2-1, with D perhaps given as TRBD1 or TRBD2 (6 bases each). Germline V gene sequence: CDR1 SQVTM, CDR2 ANQGSEA. This CDR3 has 15 residues. V was trimmed by 5 bases and J by 5 bases, leaving 19 bases between them. CDR3 amino acids: CSVPSGVAANNEQFF. DNA of the CDR3: TGCAGCGTTCCTTCAGGGGTAGCGGCCAACAATGAGCAGTTCTTC.

V and J are TRBV12-3 or TRBV12-4 and TRBJ2-7; D not certain. V shed 7 bases and J shed 4 bases, with 11 bases lying between them. The CDR3 has 12 residues. The CDR3 protein is CASNHLGYEQYF. In nucleotides, the CDR3 is TGTGCCAGCAATCATCTAGGGTACGAGCAGTACTTC.

The rearrangement uses TRBV3-1 (or the pseudogene TRBV3-2) and TRBJ1-5; unclear D gene. This CDR3 contains 14 residues. Germline-derived CDR1 and CDR2 are LGHDT and YNNKEL (reference sequence). Trimming took 4 bases from V and 7 from J, leaving 14 bases between them. CDR3 coding DNA: TGTGCCAGCAGCCTCAGCGGGGTGGACCAGCCCCAGCATTTT. It is translated as CASSLSGVDQPQHF.

V and J are TRBV7-2 and TRBJ2-5; possibly TRBD1 for D (7 bases). Germline V gives CDR1 SGHTA, CDR2 FQGNSA. V shed 3 bases and J shed 4 bases, with 15 bases lying between them. The CDR3 covers 15 residues. The chain's CDR3 is CASSLGNQGGETQYF. DNA of the CDR3: TGTGCCAGCAGCTTGGGCAACCAGGGGGGAGAGACCCAGTACTTC.